Shown below are 29 T cell receptor beta chains from a single sample sequenced in a study of CD8 T cells in Susac syndrome (dated 2019 in TCRdb). Libraries came from the immunoSEQ multiplex PCR assay. RNA was extracted using the RNeasy kit, and roughly 0.5 to 1 microgram was reverse transcribed with random hexamers. TCRdb reran the public reads through fastp at Q25 and MiXCR, keeping productive beta chains. Entries that share a CDR3 protein sequence are merged under the most common genes and DNA. The sample profile shows around 220,000 distinct CDR3 sequences; around 90% of them were found once. The ten largest make up around 0.13% of the sample. The sample was CD8+ T cells from PBMCs. The receptors come from a human donor with multiple sclerosis.

The gene calls are TRBV9 and TRBJ2-1, with D unresolved. The CDR3 has 13 residues. The V gene's germline CDR1 is SGDLS and CDR2 YYNGEE. Trimming removed 0 bases from V and 8 bases from J, with 9 bases in between. The CDR3 spells CASSVATIDEQFF. DNA of the CDR3: TGTGCCAGCAGCGTAGCTACAATCGATGAGCAGTTCTTC. Complete variable domain (other parts from reference TRBV9 and TRBJ2-1): DSGVTQTPKHLITATGQRVTLRCSPRSGDLSVYWYQQSLDQGLQFLIQYYNGEERAKGNILERFSAQQFPDLHSELNLSSLELGDSALYFCASSVATIDEQFFGPGTRLTVL.

V gene TRBV5-6 combines with J gene TRBJ2-7, with 12 bases aligning to TRBD1. The junction had 7 bases not matched to a gene; V was cut back by 3 bases and J by 0 bases. The CDR3 loop spans 17 amino acids. CDR1 SGHDT and CDR2 YYEEEE come from the germline V gene. The CDR3 region has the DNA TGTGCCAGCAGCTGGGACAGGGGGCTACCTAGCTCCTACGAGCAGTACTTC. As protein: CASSWDRGLPSSYEQYF.

The V gene is TRBV12-3 or TRBV12-4, the J gene TRBJ2-2; D possibly corresponds to TRBD2 (6 bases). Trimming left V 6 bases short and J 7 bases short, with 27 bases between. The CDR3 sequence is 18 residues long. The CDR3 coding sequence is TGTGCCAGCAGGTCGAGCCCCGGGACTCGGACGTATAACGGGGAGCTGTTTTTT. Translating it yields CASRSSPGTRTYNGELFF.

The chain uses TRBV15 and TRBJ1-2; 12 bases are a match to TRBD1. In germline, CDR1 is LNHNV, CDR2 YYDKDF (reference sequence). The CDR3 is 15 amino acids. Trimming cost V 1 base and J 6 bases; bases outside gene matches: 3. CDR3 nucleotide sequence: TGTGCCACCAGCAGAGTTGGGGACAGGGGGCATGGCTACACCTTC. It encodes CATSRVGDRGHGYTF. Together with reference TRBV15 and TRBJ1-2, the CDR3 gives the full variable domain: DAMVIQNPRYQVTQFGKPVTLSCSQTLNHNVMYWYQQKSSQAPKLLFHYYDKDFNNEADTPDNFQSRRPNTSFCFLDIRSPGLGDTAMYLCATSRVGDRGHGYTFGSGTRLTVV.

Written as DNA, the CDR3 is TGTGCCTGGAGTGGTTGGACCTTGAACACTGAAGCTTTCTTT. Translating it yields CAWSGWTLNTEAFF. The genes are TRBV30 and TRBJ1-1; D is unresolved. From germline, CDR1 is GTSNPN and CDR2 SVGIG (reference sequence). V was shortened by 1 base and J by 0 bases, with 9 bases between the two germline ends. CDR3 size: 14 residues.

In this sample, this clonotype turned up once. V gene TRBV6-2 or TRBV6-3 combines with J gene TRBJ1-1, with D unclear. Trimming shortened V by 3 bases and J by 0 bases, and 20 bases separated the two germline ends. Germline CDR1 is MNHEY and CDR2 is SVGEGT. The CDR3 runs to 18 residues. For the CDR3, the DNA is TGTGCCAGCAGTTATCCCCTTGAGACTAACAACCTGAACACTGAAGCTTTCTTT. This translates into CASSYPLETNNLNTEAFF.

The chain links TRBV24-1 to TRBJ2-6; 12 nucleotides agree with TRBD1. There are 18 residues in the CDR3. V lost 5 bases, J lost 0 bases, and 4 bases stayed unmatched. Germline V gene sequence: CDR1 KGHDR, CDR2 SFDVKD. The CDR3, as DNA: TGTGCCACCAGTGGCCGGGACAGGGGGCTCTCTGGGGCCAACGTCCTGACTTTC. This gives the protein CATSGRDRGLSGANVLTF.

This chain connects TRBV10-3 to TRBJ1-1; D not resolved. V lost 9 bases to trimming and J lost 3 bases, with 17 bases between them. The CDR3 is made up of 14 amino acids. Per the germline V gene, CDR1 is ENHRY and CDR2 is SYGVKD. CDR3 coding DNA: TGTGCCATGAAACCAGGCGGGTCGTACACTGAAGCTTTCTTT. Translated: CAMKPGGSYTEAFF.

The chain combines TRBV10-2 with TRBJ2-7; tentatively, D is TRBD1 (6 bases). Trimming removed 0 bases at V and 1 base at J, with 13 bases between. Germline V gene lookup returns CDR1 WSHSY and CDR2 SAAADI. The CDR3 is 16 amino acids. CDR3 loop: CASSESLPTGSYEQYF. As DNA, the CDR3 is TGCGCCAGCAGTGAGTCCCTACCGACAGGTTCCTACGAGCAGTACTTC.

The chain combines TRBV12-3 or TRBV12-4 with TRBJ1-2, with unresolved D. With 1 base removed from V and 4 bases from J, the gap between germline ends came to 7 bases. The CDR3 loop spans 13 amino acids. CDR3 DNA sequence: TGTGCCAGCAGTTTAGAGGACCTCTATGGCTACACCTTC. As protein: CASSLEDLYGYTF.

The chain joins TRBV14 to TRBJ2-7; maybe TRBD1 (6 bases). The CDR3 totals 13 residues. V lost 5 bases, J lost 6 bases, and 14 bases lay in between. Germline assignment: CDR1 SGHDN and CDR2 FVKESK. The CDR3 bases are TGTGCCAGCAGCGTCACAGGGTTCGGCGAGCAGTACTTC. It is translated as CASSVTGFGEQYF.

The chain recombines TRBV7-9 with TRBJ2-1; 9 bases fit TRBD2. The trim removed 1 base at V and 13 bases at J, leaving 11 bases unmatched. CDR3 length: 15 residues. Germline V gene data show CDR1 as SEHNR and CDR2 as FQNEAQ (reference sequence). The CDR3 DNA reads TGTGCCAGCAGCTTAGGCGGGGGGGCGGAGCGTGAACAGTTCTTC. Protein product: CASSLGGGAEREQFF.

The chain combines TRBV4-1 with TRBJ1-1; D is undetermined. V shed 3 bases and J shed 5 bases, with 10 bases lying between them. The CDR3 totals 13 residues. Germline V gene data show CDR1 as MGHRA and CDR2 as YSYEKL. CDR3 region: CASSHNPSTEAFF. The CDR3 DNA sequence: TGCGCCAGCAGCCACAACCCCTCTACTGAAGCTTTCTTT.

V is TRBV6-5 and J is TRBJ1-1; D is uncertain. This CDR3 region has 13 residues. Germline CDR1 and CDR2: MNHEY and SVGAGI. The V end lost 2 bases, the J end lost 7 bases, and 11 bases lay between the germline ends. The CDR3 DNA reads TGTGCCAGCAGTTACGCCGGACCGGATGAAGCTTTCTTT. Translating gives CASSYAGPDEAFF.

This chain joins TRBV6-2 or TRBV6-3 and TRBJ2-5, with 8 nucleotides matching TRBD2. Germline V gene sequence: CDR1 MNHEY, CDR2 SVGEGT. Trimming cost V 1 base and J 4 bases; bases outside gene matches: 5. The CDR3 runs 15 residues. CDR3 loop: CASSYLSGRVETQYF. DNA of the CDR3: TGTGCCAGCAGTTACTTATCCGGGAGGGTAGAGACCCAGTACTTC.

The chain links TRBV12-3 or TRBV12-4 to TRBJ2-3, with 10 bases lining up with TRBD2. This CDR3 has 19 residues. The V gene end was trimmed by 5 bases and the J gene end by 0 bases; junction bases not matched to a gene: 14. CDR3 DNA: TGTGCCAGCAGTCCTCTAGCGGGAGAATGGGGTGTTAGCACAGATACGCAGTATTTT. It is translated as CASSPLAGEWGVSTDTQYF.

J is TRBJ2-1 and V is TRBV5-6, with 14 nucleotides matching TRBD2. J lost 14 bases, V lost 6 bases, and 10 bases had no gene match. Germline CDR1 and CDR2: SGHDT and YYEEEE. The CDR3 runs to 14 residues. The CDR3 sequence is CASNTGTSGRGEFF. CDR3 DNA: TGTGCCAGCAATACCGGGACTAGCGGGAGAGGGGAGTTCTTC.

This clonotype showed up just once. The chain recombines TRBV7-9 with TRBJ2-7, with D unclear. Trimming removed 5 bases from V and 2 bases from J, with 10 bases in between. This CDR3 comprises 13 residues. Per the germline V gene, CDR1 is SEHNR and CDR2 is FQNEAQ (reference sequence). Here the CDR3 DNA reads TGTGCCAGCAGCCAGACACCTACCTACGAGCAGTACTTC. Translation: CASSQTPTYEQYF.

The chain uses TRBV14 and TRBJ1-1; D may be TRBD1 (6 bases). Germline values: CDR1 SGHDN, CDR2 FVKESK. The CDR3 is 11 residues long. V was pared by 8 bases and J by 7 bases, with 11 bases between. The CDR3 region has the DNA TGTGCCAGCGTCTTACAGGGTGAAGCTTTCTTT. It encodes CASVLQGEAFF.

A single count supports this clonotype. This chain connects TRBV20-1 to TRBJ2-4; either TRBD1 or TRBD2 may supply D (5 bases each). The CDR3 runs 17 residues. V was cut by 0 bases and J by 1 base, with 16 bases left in between. Germline loops: CDR1 DFQATT, CDR2 SNEGSKA (reference sequence). CDR3: CSAREGDGILAKNIQYF. The CDR3 region has the DNA TGCAGTGCTAGAGAGGGGGACGGGATCTTGGCCAAAAACATTCAGTACTTC.

CDR3 DNA sequence: TGTGCCAGCAGCTTAGTCCCGTTTAGGGAGACCCAGTACTTC. It translates to CASSLVPFRETQYF. The chain employs TRBV7-8 and TRBJ2-5; no clear D. V was shortened by 1 base and J by 5 bases, with 11 bases between the two germline ends. Germline lookup yields CDR1 SGHVS and CDR2 FQNEAQ. CDR3 size: 14 residues.

The CDR3 region has the DNA TGTGCCAGCAGTTACACCACAGCGATGAACACTGAAGCTTTCTTT. Protein sequence: CASSYTTAMNTEAFF. The chain carries TRBV6-2 or TRBV6-3 and TRBJ1-1; no clear D gene. The CDR3 is 15 amino acids. Trimming cost V 2 bases and J 0 bases, with 10 bases left between them. Germline values: CDR1 MNHEY, CDR2 SVGEGT.

The CDR3 DNA is TGTGCCAGCAGCGTAGGACTAGCCACCGGGGAGCTGTTTTTT. It specifies CASSVGLATGELFF. The J gene is TRBJ2-2, the V gene TRBV9; 7 nucleotides match TRBD2. Per the germline V gene, CDR1 is SGDLS and CDR2 is YYNGEE. The V segment lost 0 bases and the J segment 4 bases; nucleotides outside the gene matches: 0. CDR3 size: 14 residues.

This rearrangement joins TRBV7-2 to TRBJ1-1, with D possibly matching TRBD1 (5 bases). V lost 5 bases, J lost 0 bases, and 16 bases lay in between. Germline lookup yields CDR1 SGHTA and CDR2 FQGNSA. The CDR3 loop spans 16 amino acids. The CDR3 loop is CASSDVTGLMNTEAFF. The CDR3 DNA reads TGTGCCAGCAGCGACGTAACGGGACTCATGAACACTGAAGCTTTCTTT.

CDR3: CASSPIRGLSEQYF. CDR3 DNA: TGTGCCAGCAGCCCCATCAGGGGGCTTAGTGAGCAGTACTTC. J is TRBJ2-7 and V is TRBV13, with 8 bases identical to TRBD1. Germline V gene data show CDR1 as PRHDT and CDR2 as FYEKMQ (reference sequence). This CDR3 spans 14 amino acids. V lost 5 bases, J lost 7 bases, and 10 bases stayed unmatched. Based on the CDR3 plus reference TRBV13 and TRBJ2-7, the full variable domain is AAGVIQSPRHLIKEKRETATLKCYPIPRHDTVYWYQQGPGQDPQFLISFYEKMQSDKGSIPDRFSAQQFSDYHSELNMSSLELGDSALYFCASSPIRGLSEQYFGPGTRLTVT.

Comment on this clonotype: At one end the junction does not follow the germline gene, possibly because of a read error. The chain recombines TRBV27 with TRBJ2-5; 9 bases are a match to TRBD2. Germline-derived CDR1 and CDR2 are MNHEY and SMNVEV (reference sequence). The length of the CDR3 is 15 residues. CDR3 loop: CTSASAGGPRETQYF. CDR3 in DNA: TGTACCAGCGCGTCGGCGGGAGGGCCGCGGGAGACCCAGTACTTC.

This sequence joins TRBV13 and TRBJ2-1, with 11 bases matching TRBD2. This CDR3 spans 15 amino acids. Germline V gene data show CDR1 as PRHDT and CDR2 as FYEKMQ (reference sequence). The V and J ends lost 1 base and 5 bases, in that order; junction bases with no gene match: 1. The CDR3 region is CASSLVGLADNEQFF. DNA of the CDR3: TGTGCCAGCAGCTTAGTGGGACTAGCGGACAATGAGCAGTTCTTC.

This sequence joins TRBV5-1 and TRBJ2-7, with 9 nucleotides matching TRBD1. The CDR3 has 15 amino acids. Looked up from germline, CDR1 is SGHRS and CDR2 is YFSETQ. V was pared by 4 bases and J by 1 base, with 6 bases of the junction left unmatched. The CDR3 here is CASSPGTGPSYEQYF. In nucleotides, the CDR3 is TGCGCCAGCAGCCCGGGGACAGGGCCGTCCTACGAGCAGTACTTC. The entire variable domain, with the rest obtained from reference TRBV5-1 and TRBJ2-7, is as follows: KAGVTQTPRYLIKTRGQQVTLSCSPISGHRSVSWYQQTPGQGLQFLFEYFSETQRNKGNFPGRFSGRQFSNSRSEMNVSTLELGDSALYLCASSPGTGPSYEQYFGPGTRLTVT.

The V and J genes are TRBV20-1 and TRBJ1-2; D may be TRBD1 (5 bases). The CDR3 loop spans 14 amino acids. CDR1 and CDR2 from the germline V gene are DFQATT and SNEGSKA (reference sequence). The ends were cut back, 1 base at V and 2 bases at J, with 11 bases in the middle. The CDR3 DNA follows: TGCAGTGCTAGAGTACCGGACAAGAACTATGGCTACACCTTC. Protein product: CSARVPDKNYGYTF.